These 10 T cell receptor beta chains share one sample of origin, sequenced in a study of blood T cells in healthy people across ages. Through a sample-barcoded 5' primer and a J-beta primer mix, a second PCR was run for roughly 7 to 12 cycles. MiXCR, run by TCRdb on the 5' RACE reads, gives a single entry per CDR3 protein. The sample consists of approximately 900,000 distinct CDR3 sequences, 25% to 35% of them appearing once. These data are also associated with another study on T cells of mothers and their children.

Material for sequencing was blood. All receptors derive from a woman in her forties in good health.

The chain combines TRBV5-1 with TRBJ2-2; D ambiguous. Germline assignment: CDR1 SGHRS and CDR2 YFSETQ. This CDR3 is built from 16 residues. Trimming stripped 0 bases from V and 1 base from J, with 10 bases between. CDR3: CASSLGRNLNTGELFF. The CDR3 nucleotides are TGCGCCAGCAGCTTGGGGCGGAATTTGAACACCGGGGAGCTGTTTTTT.

This clonotype showed up just a few times. This sequence joins TRBV7-8 and TRBJ2-1, with 8 bases fitting TRBD1. Germline V gives CDR1 SGHVS, CDR2 FQNEAQ. The CDR3 totals 13 residues. V was pared by 5 bases and J by 15 bases, with 12 bases of the junction left unmatched. The CDR3, as DNA: TGTGCCAGCAGCCCCAGACAGGGGACCGGGGGGTTCTTC. Amino acid sequence: CASSPRQGTGGFF.

About this clonotype: Being one base from a much bigger clone, this may be a read error. The chain is built from TRBV11-2 and TRBJ2-7; 8 nucleotides line up with TRBD1. V shed 3 bases, J shed 3 bases, and the junction held 4 bases outside the gene matches. The CDR3 contains 14 residues. Germline V gene data show CDR1 as SGHAT and CDR2 as FQNNGV. CDR3 sequence reads: CASSFGQGDYEQYF. DNA of the CDR3: TGTGCCAGCAGCTTTGGACAGGGAGACTACGAGCAGTACTTC.

The chain couples TRBV5-1 to TRBJ2-7; D might be TRBD1 (6 bases). V was pared by 5 bases and J by 7 bases, with 19 bases between. The CDR3 runs 14 residues. Germline CDR1 reads SGHRS; CDR2 reads YFSETQ. This CDR3 reads CASSGGRVSREQYF. DNA for the CDR3: TGCGCCAGCAGTGGGGGCAGGGTCTCTCGGGAGCAGTACTTC.

As concerns this clonotype: A read error may be the cause here, since a much bigger clone is one base away. The V call is TRBV7-9, the J call TRBJ2-5; 9 nucleotides line up with TRBD1. J lost 11 bases, V lost 2 bases, and 15 bases had no gene match. Germline CDR1 is SEHNR and CDR2 is FQNEAQ (reference sequence). The CDR3 is made up of 16 amino acids. CDR3 region: CASSLFWDRVDNEQYF. In nucleotides, the CDR3 is TGTGCCAGCAGCTTATTCTGGGACAGGGTTGATAATGAGCAGTACTTC.

This clonotype was seen only a few times. The CDR3, as DNA: TGTGCCAGCACTACCAAGGGGCAGCATACGCAGTATTTT. This sequence encodes CASTTKGQHTQYF. The chain is built from TRBV28 and TRBJ2-3; weak D call: TRBD1 (5 bases). V lost 7 bases, J lost 7 bases, and 15 bases lay in between. Germline CDR1 is MDHEN and CDR2 is SYDVKM. CDR3 length equals 13 residues.

V usage is TRBV2 and J usage is TRBJ1-4; no clear D. This CDR3 has 15 amino acids. Germline V lookup: CDR1 SNHLY, CDR2 FYNNEI. Trimming stripped 0 bases from V and 5 bases from J, with 10 bases between. The CDR3 reads CASSEAKGINEKLFF. The CDR3 DNA sequence: TGTGCCAGCAGTGAAGCGAAAGGGATCAATGAAAAACTGTTTTTT. The full variable domain, completed using reference TRBV2 and TRBJ1-4, is EPEVTQTPSHQVTQMGQEVILRCVPISNHLYFYWYRQILGQKVEFLVSFYNNEISEKSEIFDDQFSVERPDGSNFTLKIRSTKLEDSAMYFCASSEAKGINEKLFFGSGTQLSVL.

The chain is built from TRBV25-1 and TRBJ1-2, with TRBD1 matching 7 bases. The germline V gene has CDR1 MGHDK and CDR2 SYGVNS. CDR3 length: 13 residues. Trimming removed 7 bases from V and 0 bases from J; junction bases left unmatched: 2. CDR3 sequence: CASKGQSNYGYTF. In DNA, the CDR3 is TGTGCCAGCAAGGGACAGTCTAACTATGGCTACACCTTC.

Many counts were recorded for this clonotype. This rearrangement joins TRBV24-1 to TRBJ2-3; 8 bases match TRBD1. Losses at the gene ends were 2 bases for V and 4 bases for J; bases not matched to a gene: 7. Germline V gene data show CDR1 as KGHDR and CDR2 as SFDVKD. The CDR3 covers 16 residues. The CDR3 spells CATSDWTGSMADTQYF. CDR3 DNA: TGTGCCACCAGTGATTGGACAGGGTCTATGGCAGATACGCAGTATTTT.

This clonotype has only a few counts. This sequence joins TRBV20-1 and TRBJ1-4; D gene uncertain. Germline CDR1 DFQATT, CDR2 SNEGSKA (reference sequence). CDR3 length equals 12 residues. V was shortened by 2 bases and J by 7 bases, with 8 bases between the two germline ends. DNA for the CDR3: TGCAGTGCTAGATCCCCCGGTGAAAAACTGTTTTTT. Its protein is CSARSPGEKLFF.